The 5 T cell receptor beta chains given below trace back to one sample, sequenced in a study of blood T cells in healthy people across ages. Alongside a J-beta primer mix, a sample-barcoded 5' primer served in a second PCR lasting roughly 6 to 11 cycles. One entry per CDR3 protein, called by TCRdb with MiXCR from the 5' RACE reads. In the table there are some 1.8 million distinct CDR3 sequences, more than 35% of which are singletons. Sequencing was done on a sample of blood. These receptors came from a human donor in good health.

This chain uses TRBV7-2 with TRBJ2-4, with D maybe TRBD1 (7 bases). The J call may be mistaken, given a closer DNA end match to TRBJ2-7. The germline gives CDR1 SGHTA, CDR2 FQGNSA. This CDR3 spans 16 amino acids. CDR3 nucleotides: TGTGCCAGCAGCTTAGTATGGCAGGGGGGTCTCTACGAGCAGTACTTC. This sequence encodes CASSLVWQGGLYEQYF.

The CDR3 reads CASRPTGGFNQPQHF. CDR3 in DNA: TGTGCCAGCAGACCGACAGGAGGGTTCAATCAGCCCCAGCATTTT. This chain joins TRBV7-8 and TRBJ1-5, with TRBD1 as a possible D gene (6 bases). CDR3 length: 15 amino acids. CDR1 is SGHVS, CDR2 FQNEAQ, per germline. The germline V and J ends were trimmed by 6 bases and 3 bases, with 15 bases remaining between them.

This clonotype turned up a few times. The chain couples TRBV7-2 to TRBJ2-5; the D is unclear. Germline V lookup: CDR1 SGHTA, CDR2 FQGNSA. Trimming removed 1 base at V and 11 bases at J, with 11 bases between. There are 12 residues in the CDR3. Written as DNA, the CDR3 is TGTGCCAGCAGCTTAGGTGGGCTAGGGCAGTACTTC. Its translation is CASSLGGLGQYF.

The rearrangement links TRBV12-3 or TRBV12-4 to TRBJ2-1; TRBD2 is a possible D gene (6 bases). This CDR3 is 15 amino acids long. Trimming pared 6 bases from V and 5 bases from J, leaving 17 bases between. The CDR3, as DNA: TGTGCCAGCAGCCCTGCGGGACCAGTGGACAATGAGCAGTTCTTC. This translates into CASSPAGPVDNEQFF.

There are a few counts of this clonotype. This rearrangement joins TRBV4-1 to TRBJ1-2, with TRBD1 matching 10 bases. V shed 1 base and J 6 bases; nucleotides not matched to a gene: 8. The CDR3 totals 16 residues. Germline lookup yields CDR1 MGHRA and CDR2 YSYEKL. The CDR3: CASSQALLTGGDGYTF. CDR3 nucleotides: TGCGCCAGCAGCCAAGCCCTCCTGACAGGGGGCGATGGCTACACCTTC.